This T cell receptor (beta chain) was sequenced for a study of human T cells and chemical hapten exposure. Study details: Upper inner arm skin measuring around 2 cm by around 2 cm received 2% DPC for sensitization. After 6 days, upper back 0.01% DPC patch tests were scored.

TCRdb called the RACE reads again in MiXCR, with one record for every CDR3 protein. Here the sample spans fewer than 150,000 distinct CDR3 sequences, roughly 13% being singletons. The CDR3 covers 17 residues. Trimming shortened V by 6 bases and J by 2 bases, and 23 bases separated the two germline ends. Looked up from germline, CDR1 is MNHNS and CDR2 is SASEGT. Described time point: pre-sensitization, week 0. Regarding treatment: therapeutic diphenylcyclopropenone sensitization with weekly scalp DPC. The sample consisted of whole blood, taken in connection with sensitization to the hapten diphenylcyclopropenone (DPC). This sequence was found in a woman in her late teens or twenties with alopecia areata. Some clones in this sample may be carry-over from other donors' samples. The J gene is TRBJ2-7, the V gene TRBV6-1; D may correspond to TRBD1 or TRBD2 (6 bases each). The CDR3 coding sequence is TGTGCCAGCAGAAACCCTGAGGAGGGGACAAGGACCTACGAGCAGTACTTC. Translated, it gives CASRNPEEGTRTYEQYF.